The entry below describes one T cell receptor beta chain. Its antigen is as yet unknown. The sample originates from a study of cytomegalovirus exposure and HLA in healthy donors. General study results and limits: In a later analysis, TCR beta V- and J-gene trimming showed a link to a missense DCLRE1C variant.

PCR amplification relied on 60 Vbeta primers (plus 13 Jbeta primers). The repertoire was sequenced with immunoSEQ multiplex PCR; TCRdb's copy has only in-frame clones and lacks some. Its table lists around 140,000 clones. The V end lost 6 bases, the J end lost 0 bases, and 8 bases lay between the germline ends. The CDR3 contains 13 residues. Germline CDR1 is ENHRY and CDR2 is SYGVKD. The sequenced material came from PBMCs. This clonotype originated in a woman aged 40 to 55 in good health and CMV-seronegative. The chain couples TRBV10-3 to TRBJ1-1; D is possibly TRBD1 (5 bases). The DNA of the CDR3 is TGTGCCATCAGGGACACCTTGAACACTGAAGCTTTCTTT. Its protein is CAIRDTLNTEAFF.